These 19 T cell receptor beta chains came from one sample sequenced in a study of T-cell memory formation after mild COVID-19. TCRdb processed the 5' RACE reads anew with MiXCR; each CDR3 protein has one entry. Found here are 380,000 or so distinct CDR3 sequences, about an eighth of them singletons; the top ten hold 22%. Sequenced: PBMCs or a T cell subset sorted from them (not recorded which). The receptors were gathered from a man between 18 and 29 years old who had mild COVID-19 (a few samples of this study predate the infection). Cell type and time point are not known.

This clonotype was counted between two and nine times. The chain links TRBV7-2 to TRBJ2-3; 14 nucleotides agree with TRBD2. The ends lost 5 bases at V and 6 bases at J; junction bases unmatched: 4. The germline gives CDR1 SGHTA, CDR2 FQGNSA. The CDR3 runs to 15 residues. The CDR3 loop reads CASSMGLAGADTQYF. DNA of the CDR3: TGTGCCAGCAGCATGGGACTAGCGGGGGCCGATACGCAGTATTTT.

The chain combines TRBV7-2 with TRBJ1-6; D perhaps matches TRBD1 (5 bases). V dropped 0 bases and J dropped 2 bases, with 14 bases sitting between them. Germline V gene data show CDR1 as SGHTA and CDR2 as FQGNSA. The CDR3 is made up of 18 amino acids. This CDR3 reads CASSLALGGLTYNSPLHF. DNA of the CDR3: TGTGCCAGCAGCTTAGCCCTGGGGGGTTTGACCTATAATTCACCCCTCCACTTT.

This clonotype came up a few times. The chain joins TRBV7-9 to TRBJ1-2; D remains ambiguous. The V end was cut by 4 bases, the J end by 3 bases, with 9 bases between. The germline gives CDR1 SEHNR, CDR2 FQNEAQ (reference sequence). The CDR3 is made up of 13 amino acids. The CDR3 DNA reads as TGTGCCAGCAGCTACGGGCAGCACTATGGCTACACCTTC. This translates into CASSYGQHYGYTF. The full variable domain, in which reference TRBV7-9 and TRBJ1-2 provide the parts outside the CDR3, is DTGVSQNPRHKITKRGQNVTFRCDPISEHNRLYWYRQTLGQGPEFLTYFQNEAQLEKSRLLSDRFSAERPKGSFSTLEIQRTEQGDSAMYLCASSYGQHYGYTFGSGTRLTVV.

This clonotype was seen a handful of times. The rearrangement links TRBV29-1 to TRBJ2-7; D gene uncertain. V was shortened by 1 base and J by 0 bases, with 13 bases between the two germline ends. The germline V gene encodes CDR1 SQVTM and CDR2 ANQGSEA. This CDR3 region has 15 residues. Written as DNA, the CDR3 is TGCAGCGTTGAAGCCCCCGTGGAGCTCTCCTACGAGCAGTACTTC. This gives the protein CSVEAPVELSYEQYF.

This clonotype appeared many times. The gene calls are TRBV10-3 and TRBJ2-2; TRBD1 agrees at 11 bases. The CDR3 has 16 amino acids. J was trimmed by 3 bases and V by 10 bases; bases with no gene match: 10. Germline CDR1 and CDR2: ENHRY and SYGVKD. CDR3 protein: CATRTGGAKDTGELFF. DNA for the CDR3: TGTGCCACCAGGACAGGGGGCGCGAAGGACACCGGGGAGCTGTTTTTT.

In this sample, this clonotype turned up many times. The chain joins TRBV7-9 to TRBJ2-6; no definite D call. CDR1 SEHNR and CDR2 FQNEAQ come from the germline V gene (reference sequence). V gave up 5 bases and J gave up 11 bases, with 19 bases separating them. CDR3 length equals 15 residues. DNA for the CDR3: TGTGCCAGCAGCAAACGGGTATCCCGTAACCACGTCCTGACTTTC. As protein: CASSKRVSRNHVLTF.

The sample holds a few counts of this clonotype. The chain joins TRBV7-9 to TRBJ2-3; tentatively, D is TRBD1 (6 bases). Germline V gene lookup returns CDR1 SEHNR and CDR2 FQNEAQ (reference sequence). V was cut by 4 bases and J by 0 bases, with 14 bases left in between. The CDR3 loop spans 16 amino acids. The CDR3 coding sequence is TGTGCCAGCAGCTACCTACAGGGTGGGAGCACAGATACGCAGTATTTT. Its translation is CASSYLQGGSTDTQYF.

The chain joins TRBV2 to TRBJ1-5; D remains unclear. CDR3 length: 13 residues. V shed 6 bases and J shed 6 bases, with 12 bases lying between them. Per the germline V gene, CDR1 is SNHLY and CDR2 is FYNNEI. In nucleotides, the CDR3 is TGTGCCAGCAGCGCTGATGCGGGTCAGCCCCAGCATTTT. Translation: CASSADAGQPQHF.

The chain employs TRBV12-3 or TRBV12-4 and TRBJ2-2, with a possible D match to TRBD2 (7 bases). The CDR3 has 15 amino acids. Trimming removed 6 bases at V and 6 bases at J, with 17 bases between. The CDR3 nucleotides are TGTGCCAGCAGCCCTAGACCGGGGGGCTCCGGGGAGCTGTTTTTT. It specifies CASSPRPGGSGELFF.

This clonotype was detected only a few times. The rearrangement uses TRBV10-3 and TRBJ2-3, with 9 bases aligning to TRBD2. The V and J ends lost 0 bases and 7 bases, in that order; junction bases with no gene match: 5. Germline V gene sequence: CDR1 ENHRY, CDR2 SYGVKD. CDR3 length: 15 amino acids. CDR3 bases: TGTGCCATCAGTGAGTCTAGCGGGGGTACTTATACGCAGTATTTT. It is translated as CAISESSGGTYTQYF.

This clonotype has more than one count but fewer than ten. V gene TRBV21-1 combines with J gene TRBJ2-7; the D call of TRBD2 is as the table states it, not checked on the DNA. TRBV21-1 is a pseudogene. The CDR3 extends over 14 amino acids. The CDR3 bases are TGTGCCAGCAGCAATACAGGGCCCCCCGACGAGCAGTACGTC. Translation: CASSNTGPPDEQYV.

This clonotype was detected only a few times. V gene TRBV12-3 or TRBV12-4 combines with J gene TRBJ2-1; D gene uncertain. The CDR3 is made up of 11 amino acids. With 5 bases removed from V and 4 bases from J, the gap between germline ends came to 3 bases. CDR3: CASSNYNEQFF. In DNA, the CDR3 is TGTGCCAGCAGTAATTACAATGAGCAGTTCTTC.

V and J are TRBV27 and TRBJ2-3; 10 nucleotides agree with TRBD1. The V and J ends lost 3 bases and 7 bases, in that order; junction bases with no gene match: 4. CDR3 length equals 14 residues. The germline V gene has CDR1 MNHEY and CDR2 SMNVEV (reference sequence). CDR3 amino acids: CASSLRDRGHTQYF. In DNA, the CDR3 is TGTGCCAGCAGTTTGCGGGACAGGGGACATACGCAGTATTTT.

This chain uses TRBV28 with TRBJ2-7, with 7 bases matching TRBD1. The CDR3 consists of 12 residues. The V gene's germline CDR1 is MDHEN and CDR2 SYDVKM. V dropped 4 bases and J dropped 3; count of bases not matched to a gene: 0. CDR3 residues: CASSSGGYEQYV. The DNA for the CDR3 is TGTGCCAGCAGTTCAGGGGGCTACGAGCAGTACGTC.

CDR3 nucleotide sequence: TGTGCCAGCAGCCAAGCCAGGGTGGATGGCTACACCTTC. Protein: CASSQARVDGYTF. V usage is TRBV14 and J usage is TRBJ1-2; D possibly corresponds to TRBD1 (5 bases). Germline V CDR1 and CDR2: SGHDN, FVKESK. V shed 1 base and J shed 6 bases, with 9 bases lying between them. This CDR3 spans 13 amino acids.

The chain joins TRBV12-3 or TRBV12-4 to TRBJ1-2; TRBD1 is a possible D gene (5 bases). V lost 2 bases to trimming and J lost 8 bases, with 9 bases between them. CDR3 length: 12 amino acids. The CDR3 here is CASSLRGPGYTF. The CDR3 nucleotides read TGTGCCAGCAGTTTAAGGGGCCCCGGCTACACCTTC.

This clonotype was found a few times. At one end, the junction sequence differs from germline, possibly due to a read error. The genes are TRBV4-2 and TRBJ2-7, with D possibly matching TRBD1 (5 bases). CDR3 length equals 14 residues. Per germline, CDR1 LGHNA and CDR2 YNFKEQ. CDR3 region: CDSSQDPVTGEQYF. CDR3 sequence (DNA): TGTGACAGCAGCCAAGATCCCGTAACAGGCGAGCAGTACTTC.

This clonotype was picked up a small number of times. The chain employs TRBV5-1 and TRBJ1-1, with 7 bases matching TRBD1. This CDR3 is 16 amino acids long. Germline assignment: CDR1 SGHRS and CDR2 YFSETQ. Trimming took 7 bases from V and 5 from J; bases not matched to a gene: 17. The CDR3 loop is CASHGQAGATATEAFF. The CDR3 nucleotides read TGCGCCAGCCACGGACAGGCAGGGGCCACCGCGACTGAAGCTTTCTTT.

This clonotype was detected a few times. The chain links TRBV9 to TRBJ2-3; D gene unclear. V was cut by 2 bases and J by 0 bases, with 10 bases left in between. The germline V gene has CDR1 SGDLS and CDR2 YYNGEE. This CDR3 is built from 15 residues. CDR3 in amino acids: CASSVDGTSTDTQYF. The DNA of the CDR3 is TGTGCCAGCAGCGTGGACGGCACAAGCACAGATACGCAGTATTTT.